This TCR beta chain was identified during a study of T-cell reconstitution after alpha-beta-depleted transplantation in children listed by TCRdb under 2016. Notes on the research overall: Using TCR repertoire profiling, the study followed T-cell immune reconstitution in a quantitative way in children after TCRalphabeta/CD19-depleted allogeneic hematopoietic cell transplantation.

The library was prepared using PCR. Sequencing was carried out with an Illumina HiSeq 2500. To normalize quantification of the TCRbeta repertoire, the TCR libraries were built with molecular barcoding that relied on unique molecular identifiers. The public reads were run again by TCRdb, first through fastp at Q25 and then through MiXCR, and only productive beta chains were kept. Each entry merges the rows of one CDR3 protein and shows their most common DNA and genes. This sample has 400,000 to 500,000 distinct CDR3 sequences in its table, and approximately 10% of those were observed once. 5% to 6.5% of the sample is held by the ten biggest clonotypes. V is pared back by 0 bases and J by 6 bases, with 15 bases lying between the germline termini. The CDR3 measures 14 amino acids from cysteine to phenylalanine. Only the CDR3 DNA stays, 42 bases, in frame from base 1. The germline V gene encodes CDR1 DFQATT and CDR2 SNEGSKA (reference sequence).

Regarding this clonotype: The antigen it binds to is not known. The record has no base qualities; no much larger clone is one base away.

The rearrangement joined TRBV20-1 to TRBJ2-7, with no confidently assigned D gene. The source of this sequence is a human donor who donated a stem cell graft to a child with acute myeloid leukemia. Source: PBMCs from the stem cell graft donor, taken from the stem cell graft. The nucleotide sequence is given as TGCAGTGCTAGAGATCCTGAGGCCACCCTCGAGCAGTACTTC. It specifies CSARDPEATLEQYF.